Listed here are 22 T cell receptor beta chains from one sample, sequenced in a study of cytomegalovirus exposure and HLA in healthy donors. PCR involved 60 Vbeta and 13 Jbeta primers. The data were produced by immunoSEQ multiplex PCR, yet TCRdb's version contains in-frame clones alone and is incomplete. The sample lists about 190,000 clones; roughly 80% were seen once. Sequenced sample: PBMCs. These TCRs come from a woman younger than 35 in good health and CMV-seronegative.

The rearrangement joins TRBV9 to TRBJ1-5; 9 positions match TRBD1. This CDR3 region has 15 residues. V was pared by 4 bases and J by 4 bases, with 6 bases of the junction left unmatched. Germline CDR1 SGDLS, CDR2 YYNGEE. The CDR3 nucleotides read TGTGCCAGCAGCCCTCTAGGGACAGGGAATCAGCCCCAGCATTTT. It encodes CASSPLGTGNQPQHF.

Remarks on this clone: Other nucleotide sequences from this sample produce the same CDR3. J is TRBJ2-5 and V is TRBV18; 9 bases are shared with TRBD2. V was pared by 2 bases and J by 5 bases, with 6 bases of the junction left unmatched. The CDR3 runs 15 residues. Germline values: CDR1 KGHSH, CDR2 LQKENI. CDR3 in amino acids: CASSPVSGRMETQYF. The CDR3, as DNA: TGTGCCAGCTCACCAGTTAGCGGGAGAATGGAGACCCAGTACTTC.

This chain joins TRBV19 and TRBJ1-2; the D is unclear. The CDR3 length is 14 residues. Germline lookup yields CDR1 LNHDA and CDR2 SQIVND (reference sequence). Deletions cut 0 bases from V and 5 bases from J, with 10 bases between. The CDR3 spells CASSIDRGSYGYTF. The CDR3 DNA follows: TGTGCCAGTAGTATAGATCGCGGGTCATATGGCTACACCTTC.

As concerns this clone: At the DNA level, this CDR3 is encoded by other sequences in the same sample as well. The chain links TRBV25-1 to TRBJ1-6; D is uncertain. V was trimmed by 3 bases and J by 7 bases, leaving 4 bases between them. The CDR3 is 12 residues long. Germline values: CDR1 MGHDK, CDR2 SYGVNS. The DNA of the CDR3 is TGTGCCAGCAGTGACATCAATTCACCCCTCCACTTT. Translation gives CASSDINSPLHF.

The rearrangement uses TRBV10-3 and TRBJ1-3; D is perhaps TRBD1 (5 bases). Germline V gene lookup returns CDR1 ENHRY and CDR2 SYGVKD. Trimming removed 6 bases from V and 1 base from J, with 16 bases in between. There are 16 residues in the CDR3. The CDR3 reads CAISSPRALSGNTIYF. As DNA, the CDR3 is TGTGCCATCAGCTCTCCCAGGGCCCTGTCTGGAAACACCATATATTTT.

The V gene is TRBV10-1, the J gene TRBJ2-5, with TRBD2 matching 12 bases. The DNA matches TRBJ2-7 better at its end, which makes the J call doubtful. The CDR3 extends over 14 amino acids. CDR1 and CDR2 from the germline V gene are WNHNN and SYGVQD (reference sequence). CDR3 region: CAKETSGSPYEQYF. CDR3 nucleotides: TGCGCCAAGGAGACTAGCGGGAGCCCCTACGAGCAGTACTTC.

V gene TRBV19 combines with J gene TRBJ1-2, with 9 bases identical to TRBD1. The CDR3 is made up of 12 amino acids. The V and J ends lost 9 bases and 7 bases, in that order; junction bases with no gene match: 6. Germline V lookup: CDR1 LNHDA, CDR2 SQIVND (reference sequence). The CDR3 nucleotides read TGTGCCAGCTGGACAGGGGAAATTGGCTACACCTTC. Translation gives CASWTGEIGYTF.

The rearrangement uses TRBV28 and TRBJ1-1; D uncertain. CDR3 length equals 14 residues. V lost 2 bases and J lost 2, with 9 bases in between. The germline V gene has CDR1 MDHEN and CDR2 SYDVKM. The CDR3 DNA is TGTGCCAGCAGTTTACCGGCGGGAAACACTGAAGCTTTCTTT. Its translation: CASSLPAGNTEAFF.

With regard to this clone: In the same sample, other DNA sequences code for this CDR3. This chain links TRBV27 with TRBJ1-1, with 7 bases aligning to TRBD1. The CDR3 sequence is 14 residues long. V shed 2 bases and J 0 bases; nucleotides not matched to a gene: 0. Germline V gives CDR1 MNHEY, CDR2 SMNVEV (reference sequence). DNA of the CDR3: TGTGCCAGCAGTTTAAGGGGGCTGAACACTGAAGCTTTCTTT. Amino acid sequence: CASSLRGLNTEAFF.

The genes are TRBV27 and TRBJ1-6; the D is unclear. The CDR3 is 16 residues long. Germline assignment: CDR1 MNHEY and CDR2 SMNVEV (reference sequence). Trimming removed 9 bases at V and 8 bases at J, with 23 bases between. This CDR3 is CASRLTRHSPDSPLHF. CDR3 DNA: TGTGCCAGTCGCCTTACGAGGCACTCTCCGGATTCACCCCTCCACTTT.

This clone has only one observation. The genes are TRBV6-1 and TRBJ1-2; D not certain. The germline CDR1 and CDR2 sequences are MNHNS and SASEGT. The CDR3 runs 13 residues. V gave up 2 bases and J gave up 4 bases, with 8 bases separating them. CDR3 coding DNA: TGTGCCAGCAGTGAAAGGGAGCTCTATGGCTACACCTTC. Its protein is CASSERELYGYTF.

This clone was counted a few times. The rearrangement joins TRBV5-1 to TRBJ1-1; D unclear. The germline V gene encodes CDR1 SGHRS and CDR2 YFSETQ. V dropped 1 base and J dropped 0 bases, with 10 bases sitting between them. This CDR3 contains 15 residues. CDR3 DNA: TGCGCCAGCAGCTTGAACAGTTTAATGAACACTGAAGCTTTCTTT. Amino acids: CASSLNSLMNTEAFF.

The chain couples TRBV25-1 to TRBJ2-7, with TRBD1 as a possible D gene (7 bases). Deletions cut 6 bases from V and 3 bases from J, with 15 bases between. CDR3 size: 14 residues. Germline CDR1 reads MGHDK; CDR2 reads SYGVNS. Here the CDR3 reads CASRDQGGSYEQYF. As DNA, the CDR3 is TGTGCCAGCAGAGACCAGGGGGGCAGCTACGAGCAGTACTTC.

This clone was counted once. CDR3 protein: CASSKDRSYEQYF. In DNA form, the CDR3 reads TGTGCCAGCAGCAAGGACAGGTCCTACGAGCAGTACTTC. This chain links TRBV5-4 with TRBJ2-7; 7 positions match TRBD1. Trimming took 4 bases from V and 1 from J; bases not matched to a gene: 2. Germline V gene sequence: CDR1 SGHNT, CDR2 YYREEE (reference sequence). The CDR3 runs to 13 residues.

V and J are TRBV19 and TRBJ1-5, with 8 bases lining up with TRBD1. Germline-derived CDR1 and CDR2 are LNHDA and SQIVND (reference sequence). The CDR3 is 14 residues long. The junction had 11 bases not matched to a gene; V was cut back by 7 bases and J by 9 bases. CDR3 in amino acids: CASTEPTGGWPQHF. The CDR3 DNA is TGTGCCAGTACTGAACCAACAGGGGGGTGGCCCCAGCATTTT.

The chain combines TRBV14 with TRBJ2-3, with D possibly TRBD2 on 5 matching bases. CDR3 length: 14 amino acids. The ends were cut back, 2 bases at V and 4 bases at J, with 10 bases in the middle. Germline-derived CDR1 and CDR2 are SGHDN and FVKESK. CDR3 sequence: CASSQYTRADTQYF. In nucleotides, the CDR3 is TGTGCCAGCAGCCAATACACTAGAGCAGATACGCAGTATTTT.

The gene calls are TRBV28 and TRBJ1-1; tentative D call: TRBD1 (6 bases). The CDR3 has 16 amino acids. CDR1 and CDR2 (germline): MDHEN, SYDVKM. V dropped 5 bases and J dropped 3 bases, with 19 bases sitting between them. The CDR3 bases are TGTGCCAGCAGTCTAGGGACAATGGGGCAGGACACTGAAGCTTTCTTT. Protein sequence: CASSLGTMGQDTEAFF.

The chain couples TRBV5-4 to TRBJ2-7; 7 positions match TRBD1. CDR3 length: 18 residues. V was clipped by 0 bases and J by 2 bases; unmatched bases: 14. Germline lookup yields CDR1 SGHNT and CDR2 YYREEE (reference sequence). The CDR3 DNA is TGTGCCAGCAGCTTGGAAAAGGGGGCCTCGACGGAAACCTACGAGCAGTACTTC. Its translation: CASSLEKGASTETYEQYF.

The J gene is TRBJ1-1, the V gene TRBV19; possible D gene TRBD1, 5 bases. Trimming pared 3 bases from V and 2 bases from J, leaving 10 bases between. The CDR3 spans 14 residues. CDR1 is LNHDA, CDR2 SQIVND, per germline (reference sequence). The CDR3 loop reads CASSIRWGNTEAFF. Here the CDR3 DNA reads TGTGCCAGTAGTATCAGGTGGGGCAACACTGAAGCTTTCTTT.

This clone has just a few counts. The chain joins TRBV28 to TRBJ1-2; no definite D call. CDR1 and CDR2 (germline): MDHEN, SYDVKM. V shed 2 bases and J shed 0 bases, with 13 bases lying between them. The CDR3 spans 16 residues. The CDR3 DNA sequence: TGTGCCAGCAGTTTAGGTCGCGGCGAGGCTAACTATGGCTACACCTTC. Translated: CASSLGRGEANYGYTF.

This clone was counted a few times. The chain links TRBV4-1 to TRBJ2-6, with D unresolved. The germline V gene encodes CDR1 MGHRA and CDR2 YSYEKL. Trimming removed 6 bases at V and 0 bases at J, with 9 bases between. This CDR3 comprises 15 residues. The CDR3 DNA follows: TGCGCCAGCAGTCAGGTTACCTCTGGGGCCAACGTCCTGACTTTC. Translation gives CASSQVTSGANVLTF.

The V call is TRBV30, the J call TRBJ1-4; TRBD1 aligns across 10 bases. The V gene end was trimmed by 2 bases and the J gene end by 7 bases; junction bases not matched to a gene: 1. The CDR3 spans 13 residues. Germline CDR1 and CDR2: GTSNPN and SVGIG (reference sequence). The CDR3 protein is CAWSRDRGEKLFF. DNA of the CDR3: TGTGCCTGGAGTCGGGACAGGGGTGAAAAACTGTTTTTT.